These T cell receptor beta chains were read from a single sample in a study of blood T cells in healthy people across ages. TCRdb re-analysed the 5' RACE reads in MiXCR, keeping a single row per CDR3 protein. The sample contains about 800,000 distinct CDR3 sequences, 25% of which appear only once. This sample also appeared in a second study, on T cells of mothers and their children.

The sample comprised blood. The receptors were sampled from a boy aged 5-17 years in good health. Each CDR3 is given without its conserved first and last residue. Fields, in order: J gene, V gene, CDR3 protein.

>TRBJ1-5|TRBV28
ASTKRGFGDQPQH
>TRBJ2-7|TRBV5-1
ASRLDWDRYEQY
>TRBJ2-1|TRBV24-1
ATSDPSGRAWNEQF
>TRBJ2-1|TRBV29-1
SVKPGGRDEQF
>TRBJ2-3|TRBV29-1
SVEEGRQAGHTDTQY
>.|TRBV21-1
AGSNYEQY
>TRBJ2-7|TRBV29-1
SGVGASGDVYEQY
>TRBJ2-5|TRBV2
ASSWTSVAETQY
>TRBJ2-7|TRBV12-3/TRBV12-4
ASRGPYYEQY
>TRBJ2-1|TRBV3-1
ASSQVNNEQF